A selection of T cell receptor beta chains follows, all from one sample in a study of CD8 T cells in ankylosing spondylitis. Each CDR3 protein gets one entry after TCRdb re-called the 5' RACE reads with MiXCR. Among about 250,000 distinct CDR3 sequences listed, 30% to 35% were seen once. Sample: blood, either unsorted or a sorted T cell fraction (not recorded which). The source is a male donor with ankylosing spondylitis or in good health (not recorded which). The CDR3 runs from the conserved cysteine through the conserved F or W. D genes are given only for firm matches. Where a row states a size, it is once, few, many or the class of an expanded clone; other rows omit it.

CDR3 DNA: TGCAGTGCTCCCCCTAGCGGGGGGGACGAGCAGTACTTC; CDR3 protein: CSAPPSGGDEQYF; D gene: TRBD2; clone size: few; J gene: TRBJ2-7; V gene: TRBV20-1
CDR3 DNA: TGCAGTGCTAGAAAACAAGCTGGGGCCAACGTCCTGACTTTC; CDR3 protein: CSARKQAGANVLTF; D gene: NA; clone size: few; J gene: TRBJ2-6; V gene: TRBV20-1
CDR3 DNA: TGTGCCAGCAGCTTAGCAGTTTCGAACACCGGGGAGCTGTTTTTT; CDR3 protein: CASSLAVSNTGELFF; D gene: NA; clone size: NA; J gene: TRBJ2-2; V gene: TRBV7-9
CDR3 DNA: TGTGCCAGCAGTTATGGGGCTAGCGGCCTGGTAAGCCCAGATACGCAGTATTTT; CDR3 protein: CASSYGASGLVSPDTQYF; D gene: TRBD2; clone size: NA; J gene: TRBJ2-3; V gene: TRBV28
CDR3 DNA: TGCAGGCTGGGGTGGGACCTGAACACTGAAGCTTTCTTT; CDR3 protein: CRLGWDLNTEAFF; D gene: NA; clone size: few; J gene: TRBJ1-1; V gene: TRBV20-1
CDR3 DNA: TGTGCCAGCAGCCTCATCCCTAAAGAGACCCAGTACTTC; CDR3 protein: CASSLIPKETQYF; D gene: NA; clone size: NA; J gene: TRBJ2-5; V gene: TRBV7-8
CDR3 DNA: TGCAGTGCTAGAGAGGGCCTTAGGCCCCAGCATTTT; CDR3 protein: CSAREGLRPQHF; D gene: NA; clone size: NA; J gene: TRBJ1-5; V gene: TRBV20-1
CDR3 DNA: TGCGCCAGCAGCTTGGAGACAGGGGGATACTACGAGCAGTACTTC; CDR3 protein: CASSLETGGYYEQYF; D gene: TRBD1; clone size: NA; J gene: TRBJ2-7; V gene: TRBV5-1
CDR3 DNA: TGCGCCAGCAAGGGGCAAGAGACCCAGTACTTC; CDR3 protein: CASKGQETQYF; D gene: NA; clone size: few; J gene: TRBJ2-5; V gene: TRBV5-1
CDR3 DNA: TGTGCCACCAGCAGAATTCGTTCAAGAGGCGACACAGATACGCAGTATTTT; CDR3 protein: CATSRIRSRGDTDTQYF; D gene: NA; clone size: NA; J gene: TRBJ2-3; V gene: TRBV15
CDR3 DNA: TGTGCCAGCAGCTTAATGGGACAGACCTACGAGCAGTACTTC; CDR3 protein: CASSLMGQTYEQYF; D gene: TRBD1; clone size: NA; J gene: TRBJ2-7; V gene: TRBV7-3
CDR3 DNA: TGCAGTGCACGTCGGGGGGCCGCCCTTGACGAGCAGTACTTC; CDR3 protein: CSARRGAALDEQYF; D gene: NA; clone size: few; J gene: TRBJ2-7; V gene: TRBV20-1
CDR3 DNA: TGTGCCAGCAGCCCCTCAGGTTTCGGGCAGCCGTACTTC; CDR3 protein: CASSPSGFGQPYF; D gene: NA; clone size: NA; J gene: TRBJ2-7; V gene: TRBV7-9
CDR3 DNA: TGCGCCAGCACCCGCGGAACTAGCACAGATACGCAGTATTTT; CDR3 protein: CASTRGTSTDTQYF; D gene: NA; clone size: NA; J gene: TRBJ2-3; V gene: TRBV5-1
CDR3 DNA: TGTGCCAGCAGGCCGGGACAGGGCCGGGCCAAAAACATTCAGTACTTC; CDR3 protein: CASRPGQGRAKNIQYF; D gene: TRBD1; clone size: NA; J gene: TRBJ2-4; V gene: TRBV6-1
CDR3 DNA: TGCGCCTCTTTAGCCTACAATGAGCAGTTCTTC; CDR3 protein: CASLAYNEQFF; D gene: NA; clone size: once; J gene: TRBJ2-1; V gene: TRBV5-1
CDR3 DNA: TGCAGTGCTAGGGGACAGACAGGGGGTTCCTACGAGCAGTACTTC; CDR3 protein: CSARGQTGGSYEQYF; D gene: TRBD1; clone size: many; J gene: TRBJ2-7; V gene: TRBV20-1
CDR3 DNA: TGCAGTGCTTCTACAGGGACCCTCTCCTACGAGCAGTACTTC; CDR3 protein: CSASTGTLSYEQYF; D gene: NA; clone size: NA; J gene: TRBJ2-7; V gene: TRBV20-1
CDR3 DNA: TGTGCCAGCAGCTCCACGACAGGGCTGAACACCGGGGAGCTGTTTTTT; CDR3 protein: CASSSTTGLNTGELFF; D gene: TRBD1; clone size: NA; J gene: TRBJ2-2; V gene: TRBV7-9
CDR3 DNA: TGTGCCAGCGGGCTGGAGGGCAACAATCAGCCCCAGCATTTT; CDR3 protein: CASGLEGNNQPQHF; D gene: NA; clone size: NA; J gene: TRBJ1-5; V gene: TRBV2
CDR3 DNA: TGTGCCAGCAGTTACGGGGTTCAGCCCCAGCATTTT; CDR3 protein: CASSYGVQPQHF; D gene: NA; clone size: few; J gene: TRBJ1-5; V gene: TRBV12-3/TRBV12-4
CDR3 DNA: TGTGCCAGCAGCTTAACGGGGCGGGACACAGATACGCAGTATTTT; CDR3 protein: CASSLTGRDTDTQYF; D gene: NA; clone size: many; J gene: TRBJ2-3; V gene: TRBV7-3
CDR3 DNA: TGTGCCAGCAGCCCAACGCGGTCTGAGGAGCTGTTTTTT; CDR3 protein: CASSPTRSEELFF; D gene: NA; clone size: NA; J gene: TRBJ2-2; V gene: TRBV7-3
CDR3 DNA: TGTGCCAGCTCCCAAGTCGCTAGCGGGCGGAATGAGCAGTTCTTC; CDR3 protein: CASSQVASGRNEQFF; D gene: TRBD2; clone size: NA; J gene: TRBJ2-1; V gene: TRBV3-1
CDR3 DNA: TGTGCCAGCAGTCCAAGACTAGCGGGGGGGATGTTCTTC; CDR3 protein: CASSPRLAGGMFF; D gene: TRBD2; clone size: NA; J gene: TRBJ2-1; V gene: TRBV12-3/TRBV12-4
CDR3 DNA: TGTGCCAGCAGCTTAGTGCCCCGCCTGGGCGAGCAGTACTTC; CDR3 protein: CASSLVPRLGEQYF; D gene: NA; clone size: NA; J gene: TRBJ2-7; V gene: TRBV7-2
CDR3 DNA: TGTGCCAGCAGCTTGGACCCAGACACAGATACGCAGTATTTT; CDR3 protein: CASSLDPDTDTQYF; D gene: NA; clone size: once; J gene: TRBJ2-3; V gene: TRBV7-9
CDR3 DNA: TGTGCCAGCGCCTTCGGGGGGGTTAACTATGGCTACACCTTC; CDR3 protein: CASAFGGVNYGYTF; D gene: NA; clone size: NA; J gene: TRBJ1-2; V gene: TRBV12-3/TRBV12-4
CDR3 DNA: TGTGCCAGCAGCCACCCACAGGGACATGAGCAGTTCTTC; CDR3 protein: CASSHPQGHEQFF; D gene: NA; clone size: NA; J gene: TRBJ2-1; V gene: TRBV7-9
CDR3 DNA: TGCAGTGCTAGGTTTGTAGCGGGGGGCGTGGGGAATGAGCAGTTCTTC; CDR3 protein: CSARFVAGGVGNEQFF; D gene: TRBD2; clone size: NA; J gene: TRBJ2-1; V gene: TRBV20-1
CDR3 DNA: TGTGCCAGCAGCCGAGGACAGAATGAAAAACTGTTTTTT; CDR3 protein: CASSRGQNEKLFF; D gene: NA; clone size: NA; J gene: TRBJ1-4; V gene: TRBV7-2
CDR3 DNA: TGTGCCTCCGCTAGGGATGGGTACAATGAGCAGTTCTTC; CDR3 protein: CASARDGYNEQFF; D gene: NA; clone size: NA; J gene: TRBJ2-1; V gene: TRBV15
CDR3 DNA: TGTGCCAGCAGCTCGGTGCCGGGGGGGCAGCTTAGGGATACGCAGTATTTT; CDR3 protein: CASSSVPGGQLRDTQYF; D gene: TRBD2; clone size: NA; J gene: TRBJ2-3; V gene: TRBV11-2
CDR3 DNA: TGCAGTGCTAGAGATCCCGGGTCGGCCTACCCCTACGAGCAGTACTTC; CDR3 protein: CSARDPGSAYPYEQYF; D gene: NA; clone size: few; J gene: TRBJ2-7; V gene: TRBV20-1
CDR3 DNA: TGTGCCAGCAGCTTTGGGGGGGGATTTGATGAGCAGTTCTTC; CDR3 protein: CASSFGGGFDEQFF; D gene: TRBD2; clone size: few; J gene: TRBJ2-1; V gene: TRBV7-3
CDR3 DNA: TGTGCCAGCTCACCGGGACAGTTTGGCGAGCAGTACTTC; CDR3 protein: CASSPGQFGEQYF; D gene: TRBD1; clone size: NA; J gene: TRBJ2-7; V gene: TRBV18
CDR3 DNA: TGTGCCAGCAGTGCCAACAGCCAAGAGACCCAGTACTTC; CDR3 protein: CASSANSQETQYF; D gene: NA; clone size: NA; J gene: TRBJ2-5; V gene: TRBV2
CDR3 DNA: TGTGCCACCAGTGTCGGGCGGGGGGGGAGGACAGATACGCAGTATTTT; CDR3 protein: CATSVGRGGRTDTQYF; D gene: TRBD2; clone size: NA; J gene: TRBJ2-3; V gene: TRBV24-1
CDR3 DNA: TGTGCCAGCAGTTTCGGGACAGGTAGCAATCAGCCCCAGCATTTT; CDR3 protein: CASSFGTGSNQPQHF; D gene: TRBD1; clone size: once; J gene: TRBJ1-5; V gene: TRBV12-3/TRBV12-4
CDR3 DNA: TGCAGCGTCGTCGCCGGAGAAAAACTGTTTTTT; CDR3 protein: CSVVAGEKLFF; D gene: NA; clone size: NA; J gene: TRBJ1-4; V gene: TRBV29-1
CDR3 DNA: TGTGCCAGCAGTTTCGGACTAGCCCCCGGGAATGAGCAGTTCTTC; CDR3 protein: CASSFGLAPGNEQFF; D gene: TRBD2; clone size: NA; J gene: TRBJ2-1; V gene: TRBV12-3/TRBV12-4
CDR3 DNA: TGTGCCAGCAGTTCAGTACAGTGGGAGACCCAGTACTTC; CDR3 protein: CASSSVQWETQYF; D gene: NA; clone size: many; J gene: TRBJ2-5; V gene: TRBV6-6
CDR3 DNA: TGTGCCAGCGAGGACACCGTCTACGAGCAGTACTTC; CDR3 protein: CASEDTVYEQYF; D gene: NA; clone size: once; J gene: TRBJ2-7; V gene: TRBV28
CDR3 DNA: TGTGCCAGCAGCTTTTTTACGGGTGAGCAGTTCTTC; CDR3 protein: CASSFFTGEQFF; D gene: NA; clone size: NA; J gene: TRBJ2-1; V gene: TRBV7-2
CDR3 DNA: TGCGCCAGCAGCTTCGGGACAGGGAAGGGTGAGCAGTTCTTC; CDR3 protein: CASSFGTGKGEQFF; D gene: TRBD1; clone size: once; J gene: TRBJ2-1; V gene: TRBV5-1
CDR3 DNA: TGTGCCAGCAGCCGCGGTAGCGGGGAACAAGAGACCCAGTACTTC; CDR3 protein: CASSRGSGEQETQYF; D gene: TRBD2; clone size: NA; J gene: TRBJ2-5; V gene: TRBV7-8
CDR3 DNA: TGCAGTGCTAGCCGGGACAGGGACATTCTGTACGGCTACACCTTC; CDR3 protein: CSASRDRDILYGYTF; D gene: TRBD1; clone size: many; J gene: TRBJ1-2; V gene: TRBV20-1
CDR3 DNA: TGTGCCAGCGGAACCGGGACAGGGTTCCACGAGCAGTACTTC; CDR3 protein: CASGTGTGFHEQYF; D gene: TRBD1; clone size: NA; J gene: TRBJ2-7; V gene: TRBV7-9
CDR3 DNA: TGTGCCAGCAGCGTCACAGGGGTAGTAGATGAAAAACTGTTTTTT; CDR3 protein: CASSVTGVVDEKLFF; D gene: TRBD1; clone size: NA; J gene: TRBJ1-4; V gene: TRBV9
CDR3 DNA: TGTGCCAGCAGTGGCTTTAGGGACAGCCGCTACGAGCAGTACTTC; CDR3 protein: CASSGFRDSRYEQYF; D gene: TRBD1; clone size: few; J gene: TRBJ2-7; V gene: TRBV6-1
CDR3 DNA: TGCAGTGCCCCGGGACTACACCCCTATTCCCCCTCGGATACGCAGTATTTT; CDR3 protein: CSAPGLHPYSPSDTQYF; D gene: TRBD2; clone size: once; J gene: TRBJ2-3; V gene: TRBV20-1
CDR3 DNA: TGTGCCTGGAGTACAGTGACCACCGGGGAGCTGTTTTTT; CDR3 protein: CAWSTVTTGELFF; D gene: NA; clone size: once; J gene: TRBJ2-2; V gene: TRBV30
CDR3 DNA: TGCAGTGCTTCCCGAGGGGGGGCTCGGGAGACCCAGTACTTC; CDR3 protein: CSASRGGARETQYF; D gene: NA; clone size: NA; J gene: TRBJ2-5; V gene: TRBV20-1